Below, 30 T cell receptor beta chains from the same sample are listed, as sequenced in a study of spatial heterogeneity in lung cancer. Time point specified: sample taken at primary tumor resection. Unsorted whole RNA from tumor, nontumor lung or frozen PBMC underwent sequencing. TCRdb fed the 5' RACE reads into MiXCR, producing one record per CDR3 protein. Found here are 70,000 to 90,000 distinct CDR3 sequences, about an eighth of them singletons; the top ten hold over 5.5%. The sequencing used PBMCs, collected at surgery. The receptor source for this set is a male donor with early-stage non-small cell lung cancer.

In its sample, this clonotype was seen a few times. The CDR3 region is CASSLDGVSETQYF. In DNA form, the CDR3 reads TGTGCCAGCAGCTTAGACGGGGTGTCGGAGACCCAGTACTTC. This chain links TRBV7-9 with TRBJ2-5; TRBD2 is a possible D gene (5 bases). CDR1 and CDR2 (germline): SEHNR, FQNEAQ (reference sequence). V lost 1 base, J lost 5 bases, and 11 bases lay in between. This CDR3 has 14 amino acids.

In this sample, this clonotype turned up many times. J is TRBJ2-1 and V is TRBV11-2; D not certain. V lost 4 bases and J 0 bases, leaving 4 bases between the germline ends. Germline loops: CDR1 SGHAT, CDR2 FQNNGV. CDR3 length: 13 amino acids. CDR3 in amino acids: CASSSLSYNEQFF. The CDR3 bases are TGTGCCAGCAGCTCCCTCTCCTACAATGAGCAGTTCTTC.

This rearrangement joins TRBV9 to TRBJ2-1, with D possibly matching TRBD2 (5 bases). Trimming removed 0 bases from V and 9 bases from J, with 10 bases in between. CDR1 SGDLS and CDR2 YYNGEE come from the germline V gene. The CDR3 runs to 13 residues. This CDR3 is CASSVAEGVEQFF. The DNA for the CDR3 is TGTGCCAGCAGCGTAGCCGAGGGAGTTGAGCAGTTCTTC.

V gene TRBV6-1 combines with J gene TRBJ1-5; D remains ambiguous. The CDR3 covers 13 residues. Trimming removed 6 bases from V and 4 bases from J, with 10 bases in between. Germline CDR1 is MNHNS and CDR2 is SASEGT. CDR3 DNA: TGTGCCAGCAGCCCCAACACGAATCAGCCCCAGCATTTT. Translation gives CASSPNTNQPQHF.

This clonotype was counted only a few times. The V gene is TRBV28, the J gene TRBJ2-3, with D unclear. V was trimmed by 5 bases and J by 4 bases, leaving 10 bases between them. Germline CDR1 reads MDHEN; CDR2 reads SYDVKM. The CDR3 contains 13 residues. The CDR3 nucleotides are TGTGCCAGCAGTGTAGATAGTCCAGATACGCAGTATTTT. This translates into CASSVDSPDTQYF. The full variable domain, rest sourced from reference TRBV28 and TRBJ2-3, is DVKVTQSSRYLVKRTGEKVFLECVQDMDHENMFWYRQDPGLGLRLIYFSYDVKMKEKGDIPEGYSVSREKKERFSLILESASTNQTSMYLCASSVDSPDTQYFGPGTRLTVL.

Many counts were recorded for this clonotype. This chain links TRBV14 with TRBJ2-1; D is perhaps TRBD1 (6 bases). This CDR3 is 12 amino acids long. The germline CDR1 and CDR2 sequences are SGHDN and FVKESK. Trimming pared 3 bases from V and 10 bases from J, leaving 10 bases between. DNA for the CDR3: TGTGCCAGCAGCCAGGGGGCTTGGGAGCAGTTCTTC. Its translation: CASSQGAWEQFF. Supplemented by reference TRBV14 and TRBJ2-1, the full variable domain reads EAGVTQFPSHSVIEKGQTVTLRCDPISGHDNLYWYRRVMGKEIKFLLHFVKESKQDESGMPNNRFLAERTGGTYSTLKVQPAELEDSGVYFCASSQGAWEQFFGPGTRLTVL.

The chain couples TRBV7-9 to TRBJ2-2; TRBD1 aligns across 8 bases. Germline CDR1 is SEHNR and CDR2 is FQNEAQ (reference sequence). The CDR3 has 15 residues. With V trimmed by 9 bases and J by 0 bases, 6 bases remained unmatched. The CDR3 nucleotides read TGTGCCAGGACCAAACAGGGGGCGAACACCGGGGAGCTGTTTTTT. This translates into CARTKQGANTGELFF.

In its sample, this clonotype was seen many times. CDR3 in amino acids: CASSQGASDTQYF. The DNA of the CDR3 is TGTGCCAGCAGCCAAGGGGCTTCAGATACGCAGTATTTT. The chain links TRBV3-1 to TRBJ2-3; D call uncertain. V was shortened by 1 base and J by 4 bases, with 6 bases between the two germline ends. CDR3 length: 13 amino acids. Germline-derived CDR1 and CDR2 are LGHDT and YNNKEL (reference sequence).

CDR3 nucleotides: TGTGCCAGCAGCTTAGAAGCGGGACCCACCGGGGAGCTGTTTTTT. Translated, it gives CASSLEAGPTGELFF. The V and J genes are TRBV7-7 and TRBJ2-2; 7 bases are a match to TRBD2. V shed 1 base and J 4 bases; nucleotides not matched to a gene: 3. There are 15 residues in the CDR3. CDR1 SSHAT and CDR2 FNYEAQ come from the germline V gene (reference sequence).

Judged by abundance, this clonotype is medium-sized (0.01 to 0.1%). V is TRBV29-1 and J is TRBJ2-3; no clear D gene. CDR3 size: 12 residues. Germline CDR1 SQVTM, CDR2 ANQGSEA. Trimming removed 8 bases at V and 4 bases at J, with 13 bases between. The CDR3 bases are TGCAGCTTAAGCCGGGCCCCAGATACGCAGTATTTT. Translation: CSLSRAPDTQYF.

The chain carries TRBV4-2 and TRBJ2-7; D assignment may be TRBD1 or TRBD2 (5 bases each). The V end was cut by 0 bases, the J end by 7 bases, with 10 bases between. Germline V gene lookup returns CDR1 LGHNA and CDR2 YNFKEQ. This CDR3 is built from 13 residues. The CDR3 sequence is CASSQDYGGEQYF. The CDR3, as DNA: TGTGCCAGCAGCCAAGATTATGGGGGTGAGCAGTACTTC.

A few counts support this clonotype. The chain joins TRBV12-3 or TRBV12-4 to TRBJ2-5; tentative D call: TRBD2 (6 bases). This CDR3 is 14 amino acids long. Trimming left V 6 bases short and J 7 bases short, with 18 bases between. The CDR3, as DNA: TGTGCCAGCAGCCCCCTAACTAGCTCCGGGACCCAGTACTTC. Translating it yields CASSPLTSSGTQYF.

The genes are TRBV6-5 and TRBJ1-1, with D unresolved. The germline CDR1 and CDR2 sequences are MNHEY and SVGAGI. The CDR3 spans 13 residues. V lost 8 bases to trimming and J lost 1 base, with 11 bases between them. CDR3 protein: CASYTIGNTEAFF. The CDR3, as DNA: TGTGCCAGCTACACTATCGGGAACACTGAAGCTTTCTTT.

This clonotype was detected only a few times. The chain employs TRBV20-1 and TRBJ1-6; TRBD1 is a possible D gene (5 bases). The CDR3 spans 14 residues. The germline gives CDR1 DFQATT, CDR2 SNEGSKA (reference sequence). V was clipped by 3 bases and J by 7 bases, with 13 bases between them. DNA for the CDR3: TGCAGTGCTAGGAGAGGGACGGTGAATTCACCCCTCCACTTT. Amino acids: CSARRGTVNSPLHF.

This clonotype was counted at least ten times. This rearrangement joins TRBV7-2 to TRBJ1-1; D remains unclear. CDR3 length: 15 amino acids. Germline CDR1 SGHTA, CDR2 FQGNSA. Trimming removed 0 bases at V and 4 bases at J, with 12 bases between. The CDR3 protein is CASSLAGGQSTEAFF. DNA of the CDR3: TGTGCCAGCAGCTTAGCGGGCGGGCAGAGCACTGAAGCTTTCTTT.

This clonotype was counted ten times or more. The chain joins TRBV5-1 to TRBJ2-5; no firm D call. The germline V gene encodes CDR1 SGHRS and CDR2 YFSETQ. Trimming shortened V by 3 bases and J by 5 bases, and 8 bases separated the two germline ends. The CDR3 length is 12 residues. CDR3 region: CASSSDWETQYF. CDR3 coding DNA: TGCGCCAGCAGCTCGGATTGGGAGACCCAGTACTTC. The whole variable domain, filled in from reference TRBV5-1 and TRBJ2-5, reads KAGVTQTPRYLIKTRGQQVTLSCSPISGHRSVSWYQQTPGQGLQFLFEYFSETQRNKGNFPGRFSGRQFSNSRSEMNVSTLELGDSALYLCASSSDWETQYFGPGTRLLVL.

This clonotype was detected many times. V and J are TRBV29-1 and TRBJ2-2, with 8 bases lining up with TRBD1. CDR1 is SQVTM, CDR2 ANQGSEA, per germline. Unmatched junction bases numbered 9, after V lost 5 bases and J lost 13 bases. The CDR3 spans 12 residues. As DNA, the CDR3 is TGCAGCGTTAACGTTGGACAGGGATCGCTGTTTTTT. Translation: CSVNVGQGSLFF.

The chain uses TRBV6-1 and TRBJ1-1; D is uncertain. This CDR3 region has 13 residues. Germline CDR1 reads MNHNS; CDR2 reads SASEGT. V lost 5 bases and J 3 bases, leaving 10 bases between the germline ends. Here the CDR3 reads CASSLSFHTEAFF. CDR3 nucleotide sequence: TGTGCCAGCAGTCTGAGTTTTCACACTGAAGCTTTCTTT.

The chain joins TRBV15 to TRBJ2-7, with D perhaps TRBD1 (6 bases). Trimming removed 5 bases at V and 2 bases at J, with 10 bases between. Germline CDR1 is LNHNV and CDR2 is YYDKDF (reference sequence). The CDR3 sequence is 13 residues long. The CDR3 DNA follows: TGTGCCACCAGCCGGGACATGGCCTACGAGCAGTACTTC. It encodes CATSRDMAYEQYF.

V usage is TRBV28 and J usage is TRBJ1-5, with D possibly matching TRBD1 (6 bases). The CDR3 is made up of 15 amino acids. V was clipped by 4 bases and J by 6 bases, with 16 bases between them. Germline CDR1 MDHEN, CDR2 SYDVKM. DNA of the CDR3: TGTGCCAGCAGTTGGGAACAGGGAGGGACTCAGCCCCAGCATTTT. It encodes CASSWEQGGTQPQHF.

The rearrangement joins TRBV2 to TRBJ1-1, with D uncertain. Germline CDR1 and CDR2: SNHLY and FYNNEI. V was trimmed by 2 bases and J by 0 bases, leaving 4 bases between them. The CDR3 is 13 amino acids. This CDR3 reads CASSEYLNTEAFF. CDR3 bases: TGTGCCAGCAGTGAATATCTGAACACTGAAGCTTTCTTT.

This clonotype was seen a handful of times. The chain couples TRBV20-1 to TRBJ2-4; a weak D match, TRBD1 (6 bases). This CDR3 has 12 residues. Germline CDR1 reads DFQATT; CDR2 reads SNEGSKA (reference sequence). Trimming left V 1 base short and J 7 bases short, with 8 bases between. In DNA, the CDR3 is TGCAGTGCTAGAGGGGGGCAGAACATTCAGTACTTC. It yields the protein CSARGGQNIQYF.

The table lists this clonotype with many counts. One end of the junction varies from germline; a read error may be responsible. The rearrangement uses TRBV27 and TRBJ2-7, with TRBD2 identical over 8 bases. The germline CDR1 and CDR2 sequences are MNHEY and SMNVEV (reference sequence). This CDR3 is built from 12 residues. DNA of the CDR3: TGTGCCAGCAGTTTACGGGGGGGGCCAATGCACTTC. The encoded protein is CASSLRGGPMHF.

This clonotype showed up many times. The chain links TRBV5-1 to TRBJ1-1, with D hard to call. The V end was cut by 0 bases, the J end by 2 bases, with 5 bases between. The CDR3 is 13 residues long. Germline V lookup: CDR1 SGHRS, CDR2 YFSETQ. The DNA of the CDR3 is TGCGCCAGCAGCTTGGTCAGAAACACTGAAGCTTTCTTT. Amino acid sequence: CASSLVRNTEAFF.

The CDR3 DNA is TGTGCCAGCAGCCAGGGGACGGAGTTTCAAGAGACCCAGTACTTC. Its protein product is CASSQGTEFQETQYF. The rearrangement uses TRBV11-3 and TRBJ2-5, with D tentatively TRBD1 (6 bases). The CDR3 has 15 amino acids. The V and J ends lost 5 bases and 2 bases respectively, with 15 bases between them. Per germline, CDR1 SGHNT and CDR2 YENEEA.

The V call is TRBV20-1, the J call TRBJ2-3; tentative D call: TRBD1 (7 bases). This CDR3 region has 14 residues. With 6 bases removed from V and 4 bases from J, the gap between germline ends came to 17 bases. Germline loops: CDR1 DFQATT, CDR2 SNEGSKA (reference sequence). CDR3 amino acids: CSANGQEGADTQYF. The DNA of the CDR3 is TGCAGTGCCAACGGACAGGAGGGCGCAGATACGCAGTATTTT.

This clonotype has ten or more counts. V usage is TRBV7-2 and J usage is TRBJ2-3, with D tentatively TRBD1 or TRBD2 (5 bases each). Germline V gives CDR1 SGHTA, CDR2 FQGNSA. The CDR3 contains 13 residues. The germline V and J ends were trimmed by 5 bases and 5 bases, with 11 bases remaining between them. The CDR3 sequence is CASSQGAGDTQYF. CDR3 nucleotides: TGTGCCAGCAGCCAGGGCGCGGGAGATACGCAGTATTTT.

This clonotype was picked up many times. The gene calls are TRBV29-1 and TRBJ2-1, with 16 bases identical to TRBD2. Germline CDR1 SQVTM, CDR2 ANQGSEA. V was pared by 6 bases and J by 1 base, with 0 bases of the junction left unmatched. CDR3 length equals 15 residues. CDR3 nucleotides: TGCAGCGTGGGACTAGCGGGAGGGTCCTACAATGAGCAGTTCTTC. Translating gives CSVGLAGGSYNEQFF.

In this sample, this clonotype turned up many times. This CDR3 is CASSQTGSYEDTQYF. DNA of the CDR3: TGTGCCAGCAGTCAGACAGGGAGTTATGAAGATACGCAGTATTTT. The chain is built from TRBV5-6 and TRBJ2-3; TRBD1 matches 7 bases. The CDR3 totals 15 residues. V lost 5 bases and J lost 5; bases outside the gene matches: 11. In germline, CDR1 is SGHDT, CDR2 YYEEEE.

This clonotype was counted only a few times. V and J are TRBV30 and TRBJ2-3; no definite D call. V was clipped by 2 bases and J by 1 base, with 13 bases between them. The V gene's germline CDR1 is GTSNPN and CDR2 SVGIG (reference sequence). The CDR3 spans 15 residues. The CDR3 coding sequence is TGTGCCTGGAGTCCCCCAGGCCACCGCACAGATACGCAGTATTTT. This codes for CAWSPPGHRTDTQYF.